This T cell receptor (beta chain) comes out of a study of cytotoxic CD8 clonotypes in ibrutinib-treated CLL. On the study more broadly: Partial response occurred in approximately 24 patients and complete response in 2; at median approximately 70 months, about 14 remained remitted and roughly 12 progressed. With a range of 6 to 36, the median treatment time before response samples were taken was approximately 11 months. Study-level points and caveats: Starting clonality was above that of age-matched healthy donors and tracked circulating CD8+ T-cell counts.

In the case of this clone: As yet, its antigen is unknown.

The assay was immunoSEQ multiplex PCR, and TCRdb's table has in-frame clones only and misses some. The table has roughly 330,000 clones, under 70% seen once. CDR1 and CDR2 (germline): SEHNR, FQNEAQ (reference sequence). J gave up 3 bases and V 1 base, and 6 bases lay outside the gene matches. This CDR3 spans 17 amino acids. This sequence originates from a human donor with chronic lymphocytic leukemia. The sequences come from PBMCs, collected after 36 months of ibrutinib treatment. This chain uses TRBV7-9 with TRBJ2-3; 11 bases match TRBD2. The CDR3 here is CASSLERTSGSTDTQYF. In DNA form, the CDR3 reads TGTGCCAGCAGCTTAGAACGGACTAGCGGGTCGACAGATACGCAGTATTTT.